These 29 T cell receptor beta chains were all obtained from the same sample, sequenced in a study of blood T cell repertoires in COVID-19. Profiling relied on immunoSEQ multiplex PCR, and the TCRdb table lists in-frame clones only, not all of them. The sample shows 200,000 to 300,000 clones, roughly 87% of them seen only once. The sample consisted of PBMCs or T cells enriched from blood (not recorded which). These receptor sequences come from a woman aged 25 to 39 with acute COVID-19.

The chain couples TRBV7-8 to TRBJ1-5; 9 nucleotides match TRBD1. The CDR3 totals 19 residues. The germline CDR1 and CDR2 sequences are SGHVS and FQNEAQ. V dropped 5 bases and J dropped 2; count of bases not matched to a gene: 16. The CDR3 bases are TGTGCCAGCAGCCCCCCAGGTCCGACAGGGGGTTCCCGCAATCAGCCCCAGCATTTT. It translates to CASSPPGPTGGSRNQPQHF.

The chain recombines TRBV19 with TRBJ1-2, with D hard to call. Trimming pared 6 bases from V and 0 bases from J, leaving 8 bases between. This CDR3 is built from 13 residues. From germline, CDR1 is LNHDA and CDR2 SQIVND (reference sequence). DNA of the CDR3: TGTGCCAGTAGAACGAGGTCTAACTATGGCTACACCTTC. This codes for CASRTRSNYGYTF. The full variable domain, completed using reference TRBV19 and TRBJ1-2, is DGGITQSPKYLFRKEGQNVTLSCEQNLNHDAMYWYRQDPGQGLRLIYYSQIVNDFQKGDIAEGYSVSREKKESFPLTVTSAQKNPTAFYLCASRTRSNYGYTFGSGTRLTVV.

The chain links TRBV10-1 to TRBJ1-1; TRBD1 is a possible D gene (6 bases). Germline CDR1 reads WNHNN; CDR2 reads SYGVQD (reference sequence). The CDR3 totals 15 residues. V shed 3 bases and J shed 3 bases, with 14 bases lying between them. This chain's CDR3 is CASSDVGARDTEAFF. Written as DNA, the CDR3 is TGCGCCAGCAGTGATGTGGGGGCTCGGGACACTGAAGCTTTCTTT.

The chain joins TRBV7-9 to TRBJ1-1; D perhaps matches TRBD1 (6 bases). Germline CDR1 reads SEHNR; CDR2 reads FQNEAQ (reference sequence). The CDR3 length is 14 residues. The V end lost 2 bases, the J end lost 6 bases, and 13 bases lay between the germline ends. CDR3 coding DNA: TGTGCCAGCAGCTTACAAACAGGGATAGCTGAAGCTTTCTTT. Translation gives CASSLQTGIAEAFF.

The chain carries TRBV24-1 and TRBJ2-2; D is uncertain. V shed 4 bases and J shed 3 bases, with 5 bases lying between them. Germline V CDR1 and CDR2: KGHDR, SFDVKD. The CDR3 is made up of 13 amino acids. CDR3 loop: CATSDLYTGELFF. In DNA, the CDR3 is TGTGCCACCAGTGACTTATACACCGGGGAGCTGTTTTTT.

The V and J genes are TRBV7-2 and TRBJ2-3; D not resolved. Germline V gene lookup returns CDR1 SGHTA and CDR2 FQGNSA. The V end lost 2 bases, the J end lost 4 bases, and 10 bases lay between the germline ends. This CDR3 is 14 amino acids long. CDR3 residues: CASSLSHFADTQYF. DNA of the CDR3: TGTGCCAGCAGCTTATCCCATTTTGCAGATACGCAGTATTTT.

This clone was counted a few times. The CDR3 DNA reads TGCGCCAGCAGCCAATTCGTCGGGGATAATCAGCCCCAGCATTTT. This encodes CASSQFVGDNQPQHF. The chain recombines TRBV4-1 with TRBJ1-5; no firm D call. CDR1 is MGHRA, CDR2 YSYEKL, per germline. This CDR3 is 15 amino acids long. The V and J ends lost 2 bases and 4 bases respectively, with 12 bases between them.

The CDR3 region is CASSTRTGDGYTF. CDR3 nucleotide sequence: TGTGCCAGTAGTACCCGGACAGGGGATGGCTACACCTTC. The genes are TRBV19 and TRBJ1-2; 9 positions agree with TRBD1. Germline loops: CDR1 LNHDA, CDR2 SQIVND (reference sequence). V trimming: 4 bases; J trimming: 6 bases; junction bases outside the gene matches: 3. This CDR3 is 13 amino acids long.

This clone was observed a few times. The chain recombines TRBV27 with TRBJ1-2; the D is unclear. CDR3 size: 15 residues. V was clipped by 6 bases and J by 5 bases, with 19 bases between them. Germline values: CDR1 MNHEY, CDR2 SMNVEV (reference sequence). The CDR3 sequence is CASSPDWSEPYGYTF. DNA of the CDR3: TGTGCCAGCAGCCCCGATTGGAGTGAACCTTATGGCTACACCTTC.

The genes are TRBV13 and TRBJ1-1; weak D call: TRBD1 (5 bases). The germline V gene has CDR1 PRHDT and CDR2 FYEKMQ (reference sequence). The CDR3 contains 14 residues. V was trimmed by 5 bases and J by 3 bases, leaving 13 bases between them. This CDR3 reads CASSLIQGHTEAFF. The DNA for the CDR3 is TGTGCCAGCAGCCTAATCCAGGGTCACACTGAAGCTTTCTTT.

The V gene is TRBV4-1, the J gene TRBJ1-1, with D possibly being TRBD1 (6 bases). The CDR3 runs to 16 residues. Germline values: CDR1 MGHRA, CDR2 YSYEKL. Deletions cut 2 bases from V and 4 bases from J, with 17 bases between. CDR3 residues: CASSQHSRGGGTEAFF. The CDR3 bases are TGCGCCAGCAGCCAACATTCAAGGGGGGGAGGCACTGAAGCTTTCTTT.

This chain joins TRBV14 and TRBJ2-3; TRBD2 matches 12 bases. V lost 0 bases to trimming and J lost 3 bases; unmatched junction nucleotides: 4. This CDR3 comprises 17 residues. The V gene's germline CDR1 is SGHDN and CDR2 FVKESK. The CDR3, as DNA: TGTGCCAGCAGCCAAGATACGGGGACTAGCGGGACAGATACGCAGTATTTT. Its translation is CASSQDTGTSGTDTQYF.

The chain employs TRBV7-6 and TRBJ2-3; D possibly corresponds to TRBD2 (5 bases). V gave up 1 base and J gave up 3 bases, with 23 bases separating them. CDR1 is SGHVS and CDR2 is FNYEAQ in the germline V gene. This CDR3 spans 19 amino acids. The CDR3, as DNA: TGTGCCAGCAGCTTAGGATGGGAGCGGAGTGAGGGAGAAACAGATACGCAGTATTTT. It specifies CASSLGWERSEGETDTQYF.

This chain connects TRBV5-5 to TRBJ1-3, with 7 bases aligning to TRBD1. The CDR3 length is 20 residues. Trimming took 0 bases from V and 2 from J; bases not matched to a gene: 17. Germline assignment: CDR1 SGHKS and CDR2 YYEKEE (reference sequence). The CDR3 DNA is TGTGCCAGCAGCTTGGAACAGGGGCTCCGAGCCTCTTTCACTGGAAACACCATATATTTT. Protein sequence: CASSLEQGLRASFTGNTIYF.

The genes are TRBV15 and TRBJ1-1, with D hard to call. Germline V gene lookup returns CDR1 LNHNV and CDR2 YYDKDF (reference sequence). CDR3 length: 14 residues. V was pared by 0 bases and J by 7 bases, with 12 bases between. The CDR3 DNA reads as TGTGCCACCAGCAGAGATAACATACCAGTTGAAGCTTTCTTT. Translation: CATSRDNIPVEAFF. The whole variable domain, filled in from reference TRBV15 and TRBJ1-1, reads DAMVIQNPRYQVTQFGKPVTLSCSQTLNHNVMYWYQQKSSQAPKLLFHYYDKDFNNEADTPDNFQSRRPNTSFCFLDIRSPGLGDTAMYLCATSRDNIPVEAFFGQGTRLTVV.

With respect to this clone: One junction end disagrees with the germline gene, perhaps due to a read error. Here the CDR3 DNA reads TGTGCCAACAGCCAGGGGACAGGGGATCAGGATGGCTACACCTTC. Translation: CANSQGTGDQDGYTF. The chain employs TRBV7-9 and TRBJ1-2; 10 bases map to TRBD1. Germline CDR1 reads SEHNR; CDR2 reads FQNEAQ (reference sequence). The CDR3 runs to 15 residues.

Written as DNA, the CDR3 is TGCGCCAGCAGTGAGTCGGGGAGAGATGAAAAACTGTTTTTT. It specifies CASSESGRDEKLFF. The V and J genes are TRBV10-1 and TRBJ1-4; D remains unclear. The CDR3 has 14 residues. Germline CDR1 and CDR2: WNHNN and SYGVQD (reference sequence). Trimming removed 0 bases at V and 6 bases at J, with 8 bases between.

This chain uses TRBV9 with TRBJ1-1, with no clear D. The V and J ends lost 0 bases and 0 bases respectively, with 9 bases between them. The CDR3 is made up of 15 amino acids. The germline V gene has CDR1 SGDLS and CDR2 YYNGEE. The CDR3 DNA is TGTGCCAGCAGCGTAGATGGCGGAGTGAACACTGAAGCTTTCTTT. This encodes CASSVDGGVNTEAFF.

The chain couples TRBV6-4 to TRBJ2-1, with a possible D match to TRBD2 (5 bases). Trimming took 0 bases from V and 6 from J, leaving 15 bases between them. Germline-derived CDR1 and CDR2 are MRHNA and SNTAGT. This CDR3 is 16 amino acids long. The CDR3 protein is CASSDSGRGTVNEQFF. The CDR3 DNA reads TGTGCCAGCAGTGACTCTGGTCGGGGTACGGTCAATGAGCAGTTCTTC.

Here the CDR3 reads CASTPGLLSKMAGELFF. The CDR3 bases are TGTGCCAGTACCCCGGGACTCTTAAGTAAAATGGCCGGGGAGCTGTTTTTT. The chain employs TRBV19 and TRBJ2-2; D is possibly TRBD2 (6 bases). This CDR3 spans 17 amino acids. CDR1 is LNHDA, CDR2 SQIVND, per germline (reference sequence). Deletions cut 7 bases from V and 6 bases from J, with 24 bases between.

The chain joins TRBV4-1 to TRBJ2-2, with 7 bases fitting TRBD2. The V gene's germline CDR1 is MGHRA and CDR2 YSYEKL. CDR3 length: 15 amino acids. Trimming took 7 bases from V and 4 from J; bases not matched to a gene: 9. CDR3 nucleotides: TGCGCCAGCAACCCCGGGGGGATAGGCACCGGGGAGCTGTTTTTT. The encoded protein is CASNPGGIGTGELFF.

In its sample, this clone was seen a few times. The gene calls are TRBV18 and TRBJ1-2, with 7 nucleotides matching TRBD1. The length of the CDR3 is 16 residues. The V gene's germline CDR1 is KGHSH and CDR2 LQKENI. The junction had 15 bases not matched to a gene; V was cut back by 3 bases and J by 8 bases. Here the CDR3 reads CASSPTRGVNLDGYTF. CDR3 nucleotide sequence: TGTGCCAGCTCACCCACCAGGGGGGTCAACTTAGACGGCTACACCTTC.

The gene calls are TRBV2 and TRBJ1-1, with TRBD1 as a possible D gene (6 bases). CDR1 and CDR2 (germline): SNHLY, FYNNEI. CDR3 size: 16 residues. V lost 6 bases and J 4 bases, leaving 21 bases between the germline ends. CDR3 in amino acids: CASSLGHPVTSTEAFF. DNA of the CDR3: TGTGCCAGCAGCCTGGGACATCCCGTTACTAGCACTGAAGCTTTCTTT.

The rearrangement links TRBV7-2 to TRBJ2-1; the match to TRBD1 covers 11 bases. The CDR3 has 14 residues. The germline V gene encodes CDR1 SGHTA and CDR2 FQGNSA. The J segment lost 7 bases and the V segment lost 4 bases, leaving 3 bases of the junction unmatched. The CDR3 DNA sequence: TGTGCCAGCAGCTGGACAGGGGGCGGGAATGAGCAGTTCTTC. As protein: CASSWTGGGNEQFF.

This chain joins TRBV2 and TRBJ2-4; maybe TRBD2 (5 bases). With 8 bases removed from V and 1 base from J, the gap between germline ends came to 9 bases. The CDR3 sequence is 13 residues long. Germline CDR1 SNHLY, CDR2 FYNNEI. Written as DNA, the CDR3 is TGTGCCAGCGCGGGTCTGGCCAAAAACATTCAGTACTTC. This translates into CASAGLAKNIQYF.

The chain joins TRBV7-2 to TRBJ2-7, with D possibly matching TRBD1 (6 bases). The CDR3 loop spans 12 amino acids. V lost 4 bases and J lost 9, with 13 bases in between. The germline gives CDR1 SGHTA, CDR2 FQGNSA. CDR3 nucleotides: TGTGCCAGCAGCTCCCGAGGGGGATCGCAGTACTTC. This encodes CASSSRGGSQYF.

V and J are TRBV2 and TRBJ2-7; a possible D gene is TRBD2 (6 bases). V lost 5 bases, J lost 6 bases, and 20 bases lay in between. The CDR3 spans 15 residues. Per germline, CDR1 SNHLY and CDR2 FYNNEI. This CDR3 reads CASSPGEGFVFEQYF. The DNA for the CDR3 is TGTGCCAGCAGTCCGGGGGAAGGGTTCGTCTTCGAGCAGTACTTC.

This clone was seen more than once but under ten times. This chain uses TRBV9 with TRBJ2-7; D possibly corresponds to TRBD2 (5 bases). The CDR3 is 14 residues long. V gave up 0 bases and J gave up 3 bases, with 10 bases separating them. Germline loops: CDR1 SGDLS, CDR2 YYNGEE. This chain's CDR3 is CASSVGGESYEQYF. The CDR3 region has the DNA TGTGCCAGCAGCGTAGGGGGAGAGAGCTACGAGCAGTACTTC. Variable domain in full (rest from reference TRBV9 and TRBJ2-7): DSGVTQTPKHLITATGQRVTLRCSPRSGDLSVYWYQQSLDQGLQFLIQYYNGEERAKGNILERFSAQQFPDLHSELNLSSLELGDSALYFCASSVGGESYEQYFGPGTRLTVT.

V gene TRBV6-2 or TRBV6-3 combines with J gene TRBJ2-1, with D possibly matching TRBD2 (5 bases). The CDR3 sequence is 17 residues long. Germline loops: CDR1 MNHEY, CDR2 SVGEGT. The V gene lost 0 bases and the J gene lost 7 bases, with 19 bases spanning the gap. Here the CDR3 DNA reads TGTGCCAGCAGTTACTCGTCAGCGGCCGCCGGTGATAATGAGCAGTTCTTC. Translation: CASSYSSAAAGDNEQFF.